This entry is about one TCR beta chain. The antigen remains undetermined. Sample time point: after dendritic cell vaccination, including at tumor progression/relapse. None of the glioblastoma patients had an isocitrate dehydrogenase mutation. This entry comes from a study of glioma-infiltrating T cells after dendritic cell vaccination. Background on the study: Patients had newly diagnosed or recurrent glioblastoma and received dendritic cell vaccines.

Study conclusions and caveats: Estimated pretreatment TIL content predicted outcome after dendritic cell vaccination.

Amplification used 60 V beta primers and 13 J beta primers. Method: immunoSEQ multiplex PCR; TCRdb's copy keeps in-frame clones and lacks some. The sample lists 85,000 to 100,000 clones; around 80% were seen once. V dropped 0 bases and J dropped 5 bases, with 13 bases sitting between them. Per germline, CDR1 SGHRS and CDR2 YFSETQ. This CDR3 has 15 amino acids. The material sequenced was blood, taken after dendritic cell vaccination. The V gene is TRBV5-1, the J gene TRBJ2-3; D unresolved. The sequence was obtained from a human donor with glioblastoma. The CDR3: CASSLVRLARDTQYF. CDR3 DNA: TGCGCCAGCAGCTTGGTCCGCCTCGCGAGAGATACGCAGTATTTT. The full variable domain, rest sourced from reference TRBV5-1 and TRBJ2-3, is KAGVTQTPRYLIKTRGQQVTLSCSPISGHRSVSWYQQTPGQGLQFLFEYFSETQRNKGNFPGRFSGRQFSNSRSEMNVSTLELGDSALYLCASSLVRLARDTQYFGPGTRLTVL.